This entry lists 20 T cell receptor beta chains sequenced from one sample in a study of response to subunit inactivated influenza vaccine. TCRdb analysed the RT-PCR reads with MiXCR anew, one entry per CDR3 protein. The sample consists of around 790,000 distinct CDR3 sequences, roughly 20% of them appearing once. This specimen was PBMCs from blood, taken about 5 days after vaccination. The source of these receptors is a man between 45 and 60 years old who received an inactivated influenza vaccine.

This clonotype has a handful of counts. V gene TRBV27 combines with J gene TRBJ2-7; 11 nucleotides agree with TRBD2. The CDR3 contains 21 residues. V shed 8 bases, J shed 3 bases, and the junction held 27 bases outside the gene matches. The germline V gene has CDR1 MNHEY and CDR2 SMNVEV (reference sequence). The CDR3 loop reads CASRRGASGGSFWTYFYEQYF. The CDR3 nucleotides are TGTGCCAGCCGAAGAGGGGCTAGCGGGGGGTCCTTTTGGACTTACTTCTACGAGCAGTACTTC.

This clonotype was seen more than once but under ten times. The CDR3 bases are TGCGCCAGCAGCTTGGGCGGTTTCCCGGATACGCAGTATTTT. Its translation: CASSLGGFPDTQYF. The V gene is TRBV5-1, the J gene TRBJ2-3, with D unclear. Trimming removed 0 bases from V and 6 bases from J, with 11 bases in between. This CDR3 is 14 amino acids long. Germline V gene sequence: CDR1 SGHRS, CDR2 YFSETQ.

The chain links TRBV30 to TRBJ1-2; 9 bases are shared with TRBD1. The CDR3 consists of 16 residues. CDR1 and CDR2 from the germline V gene are GTSNPN and SVGIG (reference sequence). V trimming: 7 bases; J trimming: 4 bases; junction bases outside the gene matches: 16. The DNA of the CDR3 is TGTGCCTTCTCCCCCGGGACAGGGACGATCTTCTATGGCTACACCTTC. Translation gives CAFSPGTGTIFYGYTF.

The V call is TRBV5-1, the J call TRBJ2-5; the match to TRBD1 covers 12 bases. CDR3 length equals 16 residues. The ends lost 8 bases at V and 5 bases at J; junction bases unmatched: 13. Germline V gives CDR1 SGHRS, CDR2 YFSETQ. In DNA form, the CDR3 reads TGCGCCAGTTATCCGGGACAGGGGGCGTTCTCGGAGACCCAGTACTTC. Amino acids: CASYPGQGAFSETQYF.

This clonotype was observed many times. The chain employs TRBV27 and TRBJ2-2; D might be TRBD1 or TRBD2, each matching 6 bases. V lost 5 bases to trimming and J lost 1 base, with 11 bases between them. Germline V gives CDR1 MNHEY, CDR2 SMNVEV (reference sequence). The CDR3 spans 15 residues. The CDR3 spells CASSRRGGNTGELFF. The CDR3 DNA reads as TGTGCCAGCAGTCGCAGGGGAGGGAACACCGGGGAGCTGTTTTTT.

This clonotype was seen only a few times. The chain joins TRBV21-1 to TRBJ2-7. TRBV21-1 constitutes a pseudogene. This CDR3 has 16 amino acids. CDR3 coding DNA: TGTGCCAGCAACCTGCGTGGAGCGGGAGCGTCCTACGAGCAGTACTTC. The encoded protein is CASNLRGAGASYEQYF.

There are a few counts of this clonotype. The chain combines TRBV6-2 or TRBV6-3 with TRBJ1-1; D unresolved. Germline CDR1 MNHEY, CDR2 SVGEGT. Trimming took off 6 bases at V and 5 bases at J, with 16 bases between the two ends. CDR3 size: 14 residues. The CDR3 nucleotides read TGTGCCAGCAGCAGTAGTGGGGTCTGGACTGAAGCTTTCTTT. This sequence encodes CASSSSGVWTEAFF.

The rearrangement uses TRBV7-6 and TRBJ1-6; tentatively, D is TRBD1 (6 bases). CDR1 and CDR2 from the germline V gene are SGHVS and FNYEAQ. V dropped 6 bases and J dropped 7 bases, with 13 bases sitting between them. This CDR3 is 14 amino acids long. CDR3 in DNA: TGTGCCAGCAGTATGGGGCAGGGGAATTCACCCCTCCACTTT. Protein sequence: CASSMGQGNSPLHF.

This clonotype was picked up a small number of times. The rearrangement links TRBV20-1 to TRBJ1-1, with TRBD1 matching over 12 bases. Germline lookup yields CDR1 DFQATT and CDR2 SNEGSKA (reference sequence). The J segment lost 4 bases and the V segment lost 6 bases, leaving 6 bases of the junction unmatched. The length of the CDR3 is 14 residues. For the CDR3, the DNA is TGCAGTGCATACTGGGACAGGGGGCCCACTGAAGCTTTCTTT. This encodes CSAYWDRGPTEAFF.

The chain carries TRBV14 and TRBJ2-4, with 9 bases that match TRBD2. The CDR3 sequence is 16 residues long. Trimming removed 3 bases from V and 6 bases from J; junction bases left unmatched: 9. Looked up from germline, CDR1 is SGHDN and CDR2 is FVKESK. DNA of the CDR3: TGTGCCAGCAGCCACCTGCCAGCGGGAGGCGGAAACATTCAGTACTTC. It translates to CASSHLPAGGGNIQYF.

The chain is built from TRBV28 and TRBJ2-6, with D tentatively TRBD1 (6 bases). V lost 3 bases and J lost 3, with 15 bases in between. CDR1 MDHEN and CDR2 SYDVKM come from the germline V gene. The CDR3 has 17 residues. CDR3 loop: CASSLAGRGFGANVLTF. The CDR3 DNA sequence: TGTGCCAGCAGTTTGGCTGGCAGGGGATTTGGGGCCAACGTCCTGACTTTC.

The chain has TRBV9 and TRBJ2-7; D is undetermined. The CDR3 is 16 residues long. CDR1 is SGDLS and CDR2 is YYNGEE in the germline V gene. V was cut by 3 bases and J by 0 bases, with 16 bases left in between. The CDR3 DNA reads TGTGCCAGCAGCGCTTCACCAAGCGCCCTCTCCTACGAGCAGTACTTC. Protein sequence: CASSASPSALSYEQYF.

The rearrangement links TRBV5-1 to TRBJ2-5, with TRBD2 identical over 10 bases. The CDR3 covers 18 residues. CDR1 and CDR2 from the germline V gene are SGHRS and YFSETQ. V was clipped by 0 bases and J by 3 bases; unmatched bases: 11. CDR3 nucleotides: TGCGCCAGCAGCTTGGCCGGGGCTAGCGGGAGTTCGGAAGAGACCCAGTACTTC. This encodes CASSLAGASGSSEETQYF.

This clonotype came up a few times. The chain joins TRBV18 to TRBJ1-1; D not certain. Deletions cut 4 bases from V and 6 bases from J, with 15 bases between. Germline values: CDR1 KGHSH, CDR2 LQKENI. CDR3 length equals 14 residues. CDR3 DNA sequence: TGTGCCAGCTCACTGGGCGTTGAAAACGCTGAAGCTTTCTTT. It is translated as CASSLGVENAEAFF.

This clonotype was observed many times. The V gene is TRBV7-2, the J gene TRBJ2-1; D gene ambiguous. The CDR3 covers 11 residues. The V end was cut by 4 bases, the J end by 6 bases, with 4 bases between. Germline values: CDR1 SGHTA, CDR2 FQGNSA. This CDR3 reads CASSSLNEQFF. In nucleotides, the CDR3 is TGTGCCAGCAGCTCCCTCAATGAGCAGTTCTTC.

The table lists this clonotype with many counts. This chain uses TRBV12-3 or TRBV12-4 with TRBJ2-5; possibly TRBD1 for D (6 bases). The CDR3 contains 13 residues. The V and J ends lost 3 bases and 5 bases respectively, with 10 bases between them. The CDR3 loop is CASSFRQGETQYF. The CDR3 nucleotides are TGTGCCAGCAGTTTCCGCCAGGGGGAGACCCAGTACTTC.

The V and J genes are TRBV10-3 and TRBJ2-7, with a tentative D call TRBD2 (6 bases). This CDR3 comprises 15 residues. CDR1 is ENHRY, CDR2 SYGVKD, per germline. Trimming took off 5 bases at V and 0 bases at J, with 14 bases between the two ends. In nucleotides, the CDR3 is TGTGCCATCAGTCCATCCGGGACTGCCTCCTACGAGCAGTACTTC. Translation: CAISPSGTASYEQYF.

This chain connects TRBV4-2 to TRBJ2-5; D assignment may be TRBD1 or TRBD2 (5 bases each). The CDR3 loop spans 15 amino acids. The germline V and J ends were trimmed by 4 bases and 5 bases, with 17 bases remaining between them. The germline V gene has CDR1 LGHNA and CDR2 YNFKEQ. Written as DNA, the CDR3 is TGTGCCAGCAGCCCCAGCCCGACGGGGCGGGAGACCCAGTACTTC. Translation gives CASSPSPTGRETQYF.

This clonotype was seen more than once but under ten times. The J gene is TRBJ2-4, the V gene TRBV24-1; D is perhaps TRBD2 (6 bases). Trimming stripped 4 bases from V and 10 bases from J, with 10 bases between. CDR3 length: 12 amino acids. CDR1 and CDR2 from the germline V gene are KGHDR and SFDVKD. CDR3: CATSDDGGIQYF. The CDR3 DNA is TGTGCCACCAGTGACGATGGAGGGATTCAGTACTTC.

The chain uses TRBV18 and TRBJ2-7; the D gene is possibly TRBD2 (7 bases). From germline, CDR1 is KGHSH and CDR2 LQKENI. The V gene lost 3 bases and the J gene lost 6 bases, with 18 bases spanning the gap. This CDR3 contains 15 residues. The CDR3 DNA sequence: TGTGCCAGCTCACCCTCGGGGGGCGGGAGAGGCGAGCAGTACTTC. It translates to CASSPSGGGRGEQYF.